This entry features one TCR beta chain sequence. This sample is drawn from a study of blood T cell repertoires in COVID-19. Study summary: From T cells, B-cell-depleted T cells, or PBMCs came the material, which was cDNA or gDNA.

Germline loops: CDR1 SGHTA, CDR2 FQGTGA. V was clipped by 1 base and J by 8 bases, with 9 bases between them. This CDR3 region has 13 residues. Per the study methods: Amplifying reference gene primers gave estimates of nucleated cell counts. The method was immunoSEQ multiplex PCR; TCRdb's version includes in-frame clones alone and lacks a portion of them. V, J and clone size were drawn from that table, and D and trimming were deduced from the DNA. This table has approximately 97,000 clones, around 88% appearing once. Sequencing was performed on peripheral blood. The clonotype originates from a woman older than 75 with acute or convalescent COVID-19. V gene TRBV7-3 combines with J gene TRBJ2-1; D unresolved. The CDR3 sequence is CASSLRAVDEQFF. In nucleotides, the CDR3 is TGTGCCAGCAGCTTAAGGGCTGTGGATGAGCAGTTCTTC.